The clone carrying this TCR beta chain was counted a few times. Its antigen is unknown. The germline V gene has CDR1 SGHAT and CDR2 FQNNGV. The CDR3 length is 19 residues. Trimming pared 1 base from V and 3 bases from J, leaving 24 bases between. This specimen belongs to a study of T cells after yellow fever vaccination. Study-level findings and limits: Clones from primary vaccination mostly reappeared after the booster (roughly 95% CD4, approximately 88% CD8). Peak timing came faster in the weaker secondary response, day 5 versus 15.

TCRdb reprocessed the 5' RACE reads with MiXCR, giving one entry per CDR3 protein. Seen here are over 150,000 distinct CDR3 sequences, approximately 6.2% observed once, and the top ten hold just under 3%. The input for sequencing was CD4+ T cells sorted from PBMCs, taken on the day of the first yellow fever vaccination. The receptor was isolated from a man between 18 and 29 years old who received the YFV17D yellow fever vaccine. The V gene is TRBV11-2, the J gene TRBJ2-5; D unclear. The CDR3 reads CASSLGWTRSWRQKETQYF. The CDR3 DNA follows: TGTGCCAGCAGCTTAGGTTGGACGCGGAGTTGGCGGCAAAAAGAGACCCAGTACTTC.